The sequence of this T cell receptor (beta chain) was determined in a study of cytomegalovirus exposure and HLA in healthy donors. For this clone: What it binds is not known.

Study findings and constraints: Most TCRs appeared rarely, but some public TCRs recurred in many donors. In a later analysis, a missense DCLRE1C variant was linked to TCR beta V- and J-gene trimming.

The study ran its PCR with 60 Vbeta and 13 Jbeta primers. Some clones are missing from TCRdb's copy, which holds only in-frame ones; the method was immunoSEQ multiplex PCR. In the table there are about 90,000 clones, 70% to 85% of which are singletons. The V gene lost 2 bases and the J gene lost 5 bases, with 25 bases spanning the gap. This CDR3 is built from 18 residues. Germline V gene lookup returns CDR1 SGDLS and CDR2 YYNGEE. Regarding donors, all were healthy bone marrow donors. The gene calls are TRBV9 and TRBJ1-2; perhaps TRBD1 as D (6 bases). Source material: PBMCs. The origin of this receptor is a man under 40 in good health and CMV-seronegative. CDR3 DNA: TGTGCCAGCAGCGTCACCGATCTGAACAGGGAATTTTTTTATGGCTACACCTTC. This codes for CASSVTDLNREFFYGYTF.